This T cell receptor beta chain was profiled in a study of blood T cell repertoires in COVID-19 (dated by TCRdb to between 2020 and 2021). The study in broad terms: Samples from collaborators originated in the United States, Italy and Spain and spanned both the acute and convalescent phases of COVID-19. The prospective study material was composed of cDNA or gDNA derived from T cells, B-cell-depleted T cells, or PBMCs. Subjects who had been exposed to COVID-19, were actively infected with it, or had recovered from it provided the deeply sampled blood TCRbeta repertoires that made up the dataset. The repertoires were made available in a free public database intended to serve as a resource for research on the immune response to SARS-CoV-2. Samples were obtained from the ongoing ImmuneRACE study (first 160 participants) and from 1,200 or so subjects provided by 6 global collaborators. The sample metadata nearly always contained a de-identified subject ID, COVID-19 status, age in years and sex. Where available, HLA class I and class II types were taken from metadata supplied by the sample provider and were not determined by assay-based typing.

TCRbeta CDR3 regions were amplified from genomic DNA using the immunoSEQ Assay, a bias-controlled multiplex PCR. On the authors' methods: Nucleated cell counts per sample were estimated from amplification of reference gene primers within the assay. Sequence reads were collapsed and filtered to measure the absolute abundance of every unique TCRbeta CDR3 rearrangement. For each sample, productive Simpson clonality was calculated as the square root of Simpson's diversity index over productive rearrangements. Held by TCRdb, this immuneACCESS table contains in-frame sequences only and omits some clones. Under half of the omission traces to an unresolved V gene where checked; the cause of the rest is unknown. That table is the source of V, J and clone size, and D and trimming were worked out from the DNA. Within this sample are around 260,000 clones, with around 87% of them counted one time only. 2% to 2.5% of the sample goes to the ten largest clones.

Results and caveats for the whole study, not just this receptor: Clinical and demographic metadata were provided uncurated, with the amount varying by source and participant.

Regarding this clone: It lacks a known antigen. Base qualities are not at hand, and no much larger clone is one base apart.

The collaborating institutions used their own protocols to collect whole blood in K2EDTA tubes. For TCRbeta analysis, collaborator samples were shipped as frozen whole blood, as isolated PBMCs, or as DNA extracted from either sample type. This TCR was recovered from a woman between 45 and 65 years old with acute or convalescent COVID-19. Material: peripheral blood.

The DNA sequence is given as TGTGCCAGTAGTAAGGACGGAAGGGGGCAGTACTTC. This codes for CASSKDGRGQYF. The chain employs TRBV19 and TRBJ2-7, and perhaps TRBD1 as D gene, on 5 matching bases. The germline V gene encodes CDR1 LNHDA and CDR2 SQIVND (reference sequence). The CDR3 covers 12 residues, taking in both the cysteine and the phenylalanine. The only DNA kept is the CDR3, 36 bases in frame from the first base. The junction carries 13 bases between V and J, which are trimmed by 4 bases and 9 bases respectively.